The rows below give T cell receptor beta chains drawn from one sample of a study of T-cell memory formation after mild COVID-19. TCRdb analysed the 5' RACE reads with MiXCR anew, one entry per CDR3 protein. This repertoire shows 140,000 to 150,000 distinct CDR3 sequences, 6% to 7% found once; its top ten account for around 1.9%. Sample: PBMCs or a T cell subset sorted from them (not recorded which). These receptors came from an adult woman who had mild COVID-19 (a few samples of this study predate the infection). Cell type and time point are not known. Both conserved end residues are part of each CDR3. The D gene is left open where the match is weak. Clone size appears in some rows only: once, few, many, or a class for an expanded clone.

D: -; J: TRBJ2-3; V: TRBV5-1; size: many; CDR3: CASSLGGPADTQYF; DNA: TGCGCCAGCAGCCTCGGGGGGCCGGCAGATACGCAGTATTTT
D: TRBD2; J: TRBJ2-1; V: TRBV24-1; size: -; CDR3: CATSDPSGSSYNEQFF; DNA: TGTGCCACCAGTGATCCTAGCGGGAGCTCCTACAATGAGCAGTTCTTC
D: TRBD2; J: TRBJ2-1; V: TRBV7-2; size: many; CDR3: CASSLGGSPSYNEQFF; DNA: TGTGCCAGCAGCTTGGGCGGGAGCCCCTCCTACAATGAGCAGTTCTTC
D: TRBD2; J: TRBJ2-2; V: TRBV25-1; size: many; CDR3: CASRGGRVLTGELFF; DNA: TGTGCCAGCAGAGGCGGGAGGGTTTTGACCGGGGAGCTGTTTTTT
D: TRBD1; J: TRBJ2-1; V: TRBV18; size: few; CDR3: CASSSRQGFDEQFF; DNA: TGTGCCAGCTCAAGTCGACAGGGGTTTGATGAGCAGTTCTTC
D: -; J: TRBJ2-4; V: TRBV7-9; size: many; CDR3: CASSLSASRDIQYF; DNA: TGTGCCAGCAGCTTAAGTGCTAGTAGGGACATTCAGTACTTC
D: -; J: TRBJ2-3; V: TRBV12-3/TRBV12-4; size: many; CDR3: CASSLGLAGGTQYF; DNA: TGTGCCAGCAGTTTAGGGCTAGCAGGAGGTACGCAGTATTTT
D: -; J: TRBJ1-5; V: TRBV4-1; size: many; CDR3: CASSQEAFVGQGGSQPQHF; DNA: TGCGCCAGCAGCCAAGAGGCTTTCGTGGGGCAGGGTGGAAGTCAGCCCCAGCATTTT
D: -; J: TRBJ1-4; V: TRBV5-1; size: -; CDR3: CASRLDTTNEKLFF; DNA: TGCGCCAGCAGACTTGACACAACTAATGAAAAACTGTTTTTT
D: TRBD1; J: TRBJ2-5; V: TRBV7-9; size: -; CDR3: CASRPGGQGGEETQYF; DNA: TGTGCCAGCAGGCCAGGGGGACAGGGCGGAGAAGAGACCCAGTACTTC
D: -; J: TRBJ2-7; V: TRBV4-3; size: many; CDR3: CASSQGTSATVPYEQYF; DNA: TGCGCCAGCAGCCAAGGTACTTCTGCGACAGTACCCTACGAGCAGTACTTC
D: TRBD1; J: TRBJ1-5; V: TRBV5-1; size: many; CDR3: CASRSGTDDQPQHF; DNA: TGCGCCAGCAGGTCCGGGACAGATGATCAGCCCCAGCATTTT
D: -; J: TRBJ2-1; V: TRBV10-2; size: many; CDR3: CASRDPAYNEQFF; DNA: TGCGCCAGCAGGGACCCCGCCTACAATGAGCAGTTCTTC